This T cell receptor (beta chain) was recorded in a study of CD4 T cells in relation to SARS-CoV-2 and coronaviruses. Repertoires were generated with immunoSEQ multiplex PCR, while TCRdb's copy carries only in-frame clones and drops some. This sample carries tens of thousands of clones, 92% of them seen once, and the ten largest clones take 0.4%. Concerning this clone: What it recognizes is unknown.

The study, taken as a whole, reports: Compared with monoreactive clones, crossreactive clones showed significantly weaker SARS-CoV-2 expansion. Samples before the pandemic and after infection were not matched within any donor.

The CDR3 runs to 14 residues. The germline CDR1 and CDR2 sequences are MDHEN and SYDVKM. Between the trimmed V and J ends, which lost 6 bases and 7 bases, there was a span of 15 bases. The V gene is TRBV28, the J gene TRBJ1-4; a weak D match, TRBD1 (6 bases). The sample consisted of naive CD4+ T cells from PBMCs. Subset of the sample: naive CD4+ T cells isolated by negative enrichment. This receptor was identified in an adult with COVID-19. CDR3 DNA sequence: TGTGCCAGCAGGTGGTCGGGGGGGCGTGAAAAACTGTTTTTT. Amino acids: CASRWSGGREKLFF.